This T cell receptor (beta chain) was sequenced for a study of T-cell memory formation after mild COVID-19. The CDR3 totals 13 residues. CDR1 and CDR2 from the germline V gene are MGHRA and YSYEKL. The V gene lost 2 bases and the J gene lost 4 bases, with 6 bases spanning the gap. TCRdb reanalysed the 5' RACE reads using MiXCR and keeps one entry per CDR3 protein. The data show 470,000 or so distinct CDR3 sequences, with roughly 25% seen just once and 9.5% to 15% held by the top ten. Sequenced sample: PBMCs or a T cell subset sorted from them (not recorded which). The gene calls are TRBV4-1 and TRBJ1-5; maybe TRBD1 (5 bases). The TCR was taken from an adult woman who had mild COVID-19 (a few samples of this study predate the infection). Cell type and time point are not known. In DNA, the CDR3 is TGCGCCAGCAGCCAATACAGGAATCAGCCCCAGCATTTT. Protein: CASSQYRNQPQHF.